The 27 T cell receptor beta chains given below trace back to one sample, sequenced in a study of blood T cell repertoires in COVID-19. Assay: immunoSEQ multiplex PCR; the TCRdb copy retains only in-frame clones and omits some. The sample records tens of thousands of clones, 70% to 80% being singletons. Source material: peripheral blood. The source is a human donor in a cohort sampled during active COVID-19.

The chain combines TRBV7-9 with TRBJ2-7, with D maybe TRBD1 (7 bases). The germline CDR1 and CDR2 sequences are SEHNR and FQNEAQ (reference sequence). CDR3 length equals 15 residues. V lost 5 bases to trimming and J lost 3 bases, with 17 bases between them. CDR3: CASSPAGGRGYEQYF. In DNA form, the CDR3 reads TGTGCCAGCAGCCCTGCAGGGGGGCGAGGCTACGAGCAGTACTTC.

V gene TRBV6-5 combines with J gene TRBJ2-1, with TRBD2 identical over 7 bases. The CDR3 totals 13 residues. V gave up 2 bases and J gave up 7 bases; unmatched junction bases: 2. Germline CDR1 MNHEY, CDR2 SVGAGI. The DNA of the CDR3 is TGTGCCAGCAGTTACGGGGGAGGGAATGAGCAGTTCTTC. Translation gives CASSYGGGNEQFF.

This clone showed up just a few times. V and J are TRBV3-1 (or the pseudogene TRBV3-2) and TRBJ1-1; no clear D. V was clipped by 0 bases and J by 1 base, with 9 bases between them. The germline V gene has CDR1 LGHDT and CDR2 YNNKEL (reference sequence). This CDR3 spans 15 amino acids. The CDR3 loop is CASSQDLGGNTEAFF. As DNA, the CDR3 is TGTGCCAGCAGCCAAGATCTGGGAGGGAACACTGAAGCTTTCTTT.

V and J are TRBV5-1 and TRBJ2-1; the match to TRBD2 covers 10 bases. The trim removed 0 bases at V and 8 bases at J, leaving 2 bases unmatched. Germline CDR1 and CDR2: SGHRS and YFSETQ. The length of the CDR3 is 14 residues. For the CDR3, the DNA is TGCGCCAGCAGCTTGGCCCTAGCGGGAGATGAGCAGTTCTTC. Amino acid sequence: CASSLALAGDEQFF.

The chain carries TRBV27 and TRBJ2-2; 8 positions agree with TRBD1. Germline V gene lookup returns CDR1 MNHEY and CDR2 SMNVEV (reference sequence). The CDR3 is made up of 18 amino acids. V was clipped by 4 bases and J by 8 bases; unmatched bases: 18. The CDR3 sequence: CASSSSPDRAIRAGELFF. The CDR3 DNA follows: TGTGCCAGCAGTTCTTCCCCGGACAGGGCTATTAGAGCGGGGGAGCTGTTTTTT.

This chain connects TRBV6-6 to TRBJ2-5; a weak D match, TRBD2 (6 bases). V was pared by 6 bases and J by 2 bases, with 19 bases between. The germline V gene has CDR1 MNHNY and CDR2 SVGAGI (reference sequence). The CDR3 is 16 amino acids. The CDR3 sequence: CASRYRETAVQETQYF. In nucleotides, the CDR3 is TGTGCCAGCAGATACCGGGAGACAGCTGTACAAGAGACCCAGTACTTC.

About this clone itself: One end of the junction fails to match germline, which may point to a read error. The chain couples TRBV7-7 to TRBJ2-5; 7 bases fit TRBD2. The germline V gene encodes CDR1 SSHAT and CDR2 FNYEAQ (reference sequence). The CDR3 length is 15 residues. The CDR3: CASSLARGGIETQYF. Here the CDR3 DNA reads TGTGCTAGCAGCTTAGCGCGGGGAGGGATAGAGACCCAGTACTTC.

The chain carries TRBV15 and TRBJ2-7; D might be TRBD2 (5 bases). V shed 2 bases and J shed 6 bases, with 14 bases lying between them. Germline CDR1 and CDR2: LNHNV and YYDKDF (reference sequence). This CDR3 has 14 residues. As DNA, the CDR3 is TGTGCCACCAGCAGACGGCCAGAGGGAGCCGAGCAGTACTTC. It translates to CATSRRPEGAEQYF.

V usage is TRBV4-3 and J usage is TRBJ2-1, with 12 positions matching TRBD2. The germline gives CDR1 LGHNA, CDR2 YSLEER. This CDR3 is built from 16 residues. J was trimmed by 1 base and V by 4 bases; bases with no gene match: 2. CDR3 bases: TGCGCCAGCAGCCGGGGGACTAGCGGGTCCTACAATGAGCAGTTCTTC. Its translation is CASSRGTSGSYNEQFF.

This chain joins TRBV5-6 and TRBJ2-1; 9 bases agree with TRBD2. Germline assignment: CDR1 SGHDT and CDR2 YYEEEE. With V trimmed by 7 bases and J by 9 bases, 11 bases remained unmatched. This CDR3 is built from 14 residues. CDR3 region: CASLGAGGPREQFF. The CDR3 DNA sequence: TGTGCCAGCCTCGGGGCGGGAGGGCCGCGTGAGCAGTTCTTC.

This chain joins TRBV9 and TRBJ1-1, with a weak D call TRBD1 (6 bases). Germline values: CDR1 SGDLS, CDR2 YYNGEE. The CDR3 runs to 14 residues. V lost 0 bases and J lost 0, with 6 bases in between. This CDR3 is CASSVGTVNTEAFF. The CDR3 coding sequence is TGTGCCAGCAGCGTAGGGACAGTGAACACTGAAGCTTTCTTT.

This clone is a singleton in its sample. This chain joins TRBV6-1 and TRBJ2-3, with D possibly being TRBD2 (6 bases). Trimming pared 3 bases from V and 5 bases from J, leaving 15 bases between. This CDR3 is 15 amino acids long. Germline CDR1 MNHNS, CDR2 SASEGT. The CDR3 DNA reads TGTGCCAGCAGTGAGCGGACTACCCGGGGAGATACGCAGTATTTT. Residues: CASSERTTRGDTQYF.

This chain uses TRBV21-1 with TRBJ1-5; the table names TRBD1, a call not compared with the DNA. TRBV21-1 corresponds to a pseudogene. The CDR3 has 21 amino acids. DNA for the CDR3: TGTGCCAGCAGCACCTATTGGCCAGGGGGGACACCGGTGTTTAGCAATCAGCCCCAGCATTTT. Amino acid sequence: CASSTYWPGGTPVFSNQPQHF.

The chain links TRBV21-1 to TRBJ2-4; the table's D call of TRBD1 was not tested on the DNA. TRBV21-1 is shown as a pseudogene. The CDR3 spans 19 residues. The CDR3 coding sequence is TGTGCCAGCAGCAAAGGCGGAGTCAGGGGATCAGGAGCCAAAAACATTCAGTACTTC. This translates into CASSKGGVRGSGAKNIQYF.

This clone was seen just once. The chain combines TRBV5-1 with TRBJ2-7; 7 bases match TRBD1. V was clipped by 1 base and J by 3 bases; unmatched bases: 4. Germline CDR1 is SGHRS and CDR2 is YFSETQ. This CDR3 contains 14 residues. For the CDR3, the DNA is TGCGCCAGCAGCTTGAGACAGGGACGCTACGAGCAGTACTTC. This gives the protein CASSLRQGRYEQYF.

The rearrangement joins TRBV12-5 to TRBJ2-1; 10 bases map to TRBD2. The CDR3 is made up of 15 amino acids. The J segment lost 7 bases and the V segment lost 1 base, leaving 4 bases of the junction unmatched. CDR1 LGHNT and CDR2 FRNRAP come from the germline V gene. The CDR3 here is CASGLGLAGANEQFF. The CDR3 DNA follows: TGTGCTAGTGGTTTGGGGCTAGCGGGAGCTAATGAGCAGTTCTTC.

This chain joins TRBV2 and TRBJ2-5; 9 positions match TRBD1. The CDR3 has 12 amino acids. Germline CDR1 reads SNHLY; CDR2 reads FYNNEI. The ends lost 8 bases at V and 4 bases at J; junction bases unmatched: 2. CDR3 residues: CASAGQGETQYF. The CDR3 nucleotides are TGTGCCAGCGCGGGACAGGGAGAGACCCAGTACTTC.

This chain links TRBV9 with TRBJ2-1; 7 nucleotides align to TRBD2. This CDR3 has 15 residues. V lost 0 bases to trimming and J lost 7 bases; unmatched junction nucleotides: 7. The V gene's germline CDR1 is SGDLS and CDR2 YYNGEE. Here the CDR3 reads CASSVVAGAPNEQFF. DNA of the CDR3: TGTGCCAGCAGCGTAGTCGCGGGAGCGCCTAATGAGCAGTTCTTC.

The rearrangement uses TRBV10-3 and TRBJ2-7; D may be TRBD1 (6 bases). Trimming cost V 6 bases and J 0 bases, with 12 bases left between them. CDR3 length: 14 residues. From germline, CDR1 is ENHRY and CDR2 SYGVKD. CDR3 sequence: CAIRDSTSSYEQYF. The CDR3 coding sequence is TGTGCCATCAGGGACAGTACTAGCTCCTACGAGCAGTACTTC.

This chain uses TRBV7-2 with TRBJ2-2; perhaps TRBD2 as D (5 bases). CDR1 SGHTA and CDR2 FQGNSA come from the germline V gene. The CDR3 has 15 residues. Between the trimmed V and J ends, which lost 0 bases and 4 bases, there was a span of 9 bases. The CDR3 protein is CASSLARRATGELFF. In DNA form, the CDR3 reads TGTGCCAGCAGCTTAGCCCGGCGGGCCACCGGGGAGCTGTTTTTT.

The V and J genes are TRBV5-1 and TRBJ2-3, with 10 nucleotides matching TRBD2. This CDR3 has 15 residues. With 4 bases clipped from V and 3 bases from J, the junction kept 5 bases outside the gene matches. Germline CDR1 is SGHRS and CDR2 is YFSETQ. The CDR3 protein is CASSDASGSTDTQYF. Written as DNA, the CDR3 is TGCGCCAGCAGCGATGCTAGCGGGAGTACAGATACGCAGTATTTT.

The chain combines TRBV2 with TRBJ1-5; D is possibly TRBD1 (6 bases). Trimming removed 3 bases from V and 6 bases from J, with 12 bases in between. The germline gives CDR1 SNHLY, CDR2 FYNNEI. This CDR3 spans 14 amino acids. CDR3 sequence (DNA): TGTGCCAGCAGTGATGTCGCGGGGGCTCAGCCCCAGCATTTT. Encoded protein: CASSDVAGAQPQHF. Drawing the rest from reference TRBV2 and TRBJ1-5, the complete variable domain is EPEVTQTPSHQVTQMGQEVILRCVPISNHLYFYWYRQILGQKVEFLVSFYNNEISEKSEIFDDQFSVERPDGSNFTLKIRSTKLEDSAMYFCASSDVAGAQPQHFGDGTRLSIL.

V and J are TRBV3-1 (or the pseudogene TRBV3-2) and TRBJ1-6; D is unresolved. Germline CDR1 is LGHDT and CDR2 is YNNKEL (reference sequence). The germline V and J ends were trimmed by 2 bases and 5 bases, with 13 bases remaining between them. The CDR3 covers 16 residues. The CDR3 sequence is CASSQSRVDNNSPLHF. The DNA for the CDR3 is TGTGCCAGCAGCCAATCGAGGGTCGACAATAATTCACCCCTCCACTTT.

The CDR3 spells CASSGGLAGGEQFF. For the CDR3, the DNA is TGTGCCAGCAGCGGAGGACTAGCGGGGGGTGAGCAGTTCTTC. The gene calls are TRBV3-1 (or the pseudogene TRBV3-2) and TRBJ2-1, with 14 bases identical to TRBD2. The ends lost 5 bases at V and 9 bases at J; junction bases unmatched: 3. This CDR3 has 14 residues. In germline, CDR1 is LGHDT, CDR2 YNNKEL (reference sequence).

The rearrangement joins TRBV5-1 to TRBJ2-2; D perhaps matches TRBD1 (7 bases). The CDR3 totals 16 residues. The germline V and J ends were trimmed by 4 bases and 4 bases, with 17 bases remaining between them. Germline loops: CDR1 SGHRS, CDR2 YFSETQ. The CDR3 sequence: CASSVLTGRSTGELFF. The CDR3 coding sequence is TGCGCCAGCAGCGTACTGACAGGGAGGTCCACCGGGGAGCTGTTTTTT.

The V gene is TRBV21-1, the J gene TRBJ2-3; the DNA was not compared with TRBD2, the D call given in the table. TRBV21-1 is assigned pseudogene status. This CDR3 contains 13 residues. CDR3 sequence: CACYSGNTDTQYF. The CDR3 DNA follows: TGTGCCTGCTATAGCGGAAACACAGATACGCAGTATTTT.

The CDR3 reads CASSLEGQNSPLHF. The CDR3 DNA reads as TGTGCCAGCAGCTTAGAGGGACAAAATTCACCCCTCCACTTT. V gene TRBV7-2 combines with J gene TRBJ1-6; tentatively, D is TRBD1 (6 bases). Germline loops: CDR1 SGHTA, CDR2 FQGNSA. The CDR3 length is 14 residues. Trimming stripped 1 base from V and 7 bases from J, with 8 bases between.